This T cell receptor beta chain was sequenced in a study of OX40 agonist ivuxolimab in advanced cancers. Libraries were prepared by immunoSEQ multiplex PCR; TCRdb keeps only in-frame clonotypes and omits some of them. The table lists some 52,000 clones, approximately 94% of them singletons, with roughly 12% in the top ten. V was clipped by 4 bases and J by 6 bases; unmatched bases: 10. The germline CDR1 and CDR2 sequences are SGDLS and YYNGEE. The CDR3 covers 14 residues. The chain joins TRBV9 to TRBJ2-7; 7 nucleotides match TRBD2. This specimen consisted of CD4+ or CD8+ T cells sorted from blood, obtained in a trial of the OX40 agonist ivuxolimab. This receptor was taken from an adult with an advanced solid tumor such as melanoma, head and neck, liver or kidney cancer. This CDR3 reads CASSPWGGEGEQYF. Here the CDR3 DNA reads TGTGCCAGCAGCCCTTGGGGGGGAGAGGGCGAGCAGTACTTC.